This T cell receptor (beta chain) was found in a study of glioma-infiltrating T cells after dendritic cell vaccination. The PCR used 60 V beta and 13 J beta primers. This table comes from immunoSEQ multiplex PCR, and its TCRdb copy is limited to in-frame clones, with some not included. Of under 40,000 clones in the sample, over 90% were seen once. CDR3 size: 14 residues. V was pared by 11 bases and J by 2 bases, with 18 bases between. CDR1 is SGHAT, CDR2 FQNNGV, per germline. Patients had residual fresh-frozen tumor tissue and more than two years of survival data. None of the glioblastoma patients had an isocitrate dehydrogenase mutation. Blood PBMC samples: pre-vaccination, two weeks post third vaccination, and at tumor progression. This clone was seen a handful of times.

The chain carries TRBV11-2 and TRBJ1-1, with D maybe TRBD1 (5 bases). This specimen was blood, taken before dendritic cell vaccination. The receptor comes from a human donor with glioblastoma. In DNA form, the CDR3 reads TGTGCCCGGGGGTGGGATAACCCAAACACTGAAGCTTTCTTT. Protein: CARGWDNPNTEAFF.